This T cell receptor (beta chain) stems from a study of shared clonotypes between healthy human individuals. The overall study: Each donor contributed plates that comprised three CD4 naive, three CD4 memory, two CD8 naive and one CD8 memory.

Whole-study results and caveats: Non-shared clonotypes had lower generation probabilities than those shared by all four donors. On the whole, naive subsets had larger estimated richness than memory subsets had.

Deep was the level used in running the assay. The table came from immunoSEQ multiplex PCR; TCRdb's copy has only in-frame clones and leaves some out. The profile shows some 2.1 million clones, roughly 95% of them singletons. Per germline, CDR1 SGDLS and CDR2 YYNGEE. V lost 4 bases and J 10 bases, leaving 15 bases between the germline ends. This CDR3 contains 13 residues. As concerns this clone: What it binds is unknown.

V and J are TRBV9 and TRBJ2-1, with D possibly TRBD1 on 5 matching bases. This receptor was taken from a man aged 18 to 29 in good health. The sample comprised naive CD4+ T cells sorted from blood. Sample subset: CD45RA+ positively selected. CDR3 DNA sequence: TGTGCCAGCAGCCGGAGACAGAACGAAGAGCAGTTCTTC. Its translation: CASSRRQNEEQFF.